The T cell receptor beta chain described here comes from a study of blood T cell repertoires in COVID-19. In the study overall: Symptom resolution, clearance, or two negative PCRs marked donors in Cohort 3 as recovered. There were acute and convalescent COVID-19 samples, and they came from the United States, Italy and Spain. T cells, B-cell-depleted T cells, or PBMCs provided the cDNA or gDNA that served as material.

The germline V gene encodes CDR1 SGHRS and CDR2 YFSETQ. After removal of 3 bases from V and 1 base from J, the junction contained 3 bases not matched to a gene. This CDR3 is built from 14 residues. Researchers sorted participants into cohorts using their self-reported clinical history. Libraries were prepared by immunoSEQ multiplex PCR; TCRdb keeps only in-frame clonotypes and omits some of them. Among some 180,000 clones listed, around 86% were seen once. The V and J genes are TRBV5-1 and TRBJ1-1; 7 nucleotides line up with TRBD1. This receptor was identified in a woman aged 35 to 49 in a cohort exposed to, infected with or recovered from COVID-19 (not recorded which). Sequenced material: PBMCs or T cells enriched from blood (not recorded which). As DNA, the CDR3 is TGCGCCAGCAGCTCGGGACAGTCGAACACTGAAGCTTTCTTT. Its protein product is CASSSGQSNTEAFF.